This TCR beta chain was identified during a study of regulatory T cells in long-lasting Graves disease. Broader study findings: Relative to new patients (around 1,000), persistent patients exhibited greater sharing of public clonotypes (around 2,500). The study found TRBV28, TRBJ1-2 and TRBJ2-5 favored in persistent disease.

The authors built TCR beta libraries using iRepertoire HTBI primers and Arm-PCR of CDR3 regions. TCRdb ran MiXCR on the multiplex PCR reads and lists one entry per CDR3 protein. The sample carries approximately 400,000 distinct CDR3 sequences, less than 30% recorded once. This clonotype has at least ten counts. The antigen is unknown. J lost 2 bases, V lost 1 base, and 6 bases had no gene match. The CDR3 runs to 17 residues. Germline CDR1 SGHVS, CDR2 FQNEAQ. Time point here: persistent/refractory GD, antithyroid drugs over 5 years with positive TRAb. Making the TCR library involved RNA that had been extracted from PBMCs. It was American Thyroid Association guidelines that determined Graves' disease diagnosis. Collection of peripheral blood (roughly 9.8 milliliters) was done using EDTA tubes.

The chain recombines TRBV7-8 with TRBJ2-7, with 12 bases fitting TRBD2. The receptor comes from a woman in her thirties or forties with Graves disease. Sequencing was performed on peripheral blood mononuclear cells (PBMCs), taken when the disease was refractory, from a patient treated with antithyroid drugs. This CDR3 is CASSLGGLAGGPYEQYF. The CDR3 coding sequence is TGTGCCAGCAGCTTAGGGGGTCTAGCGGGAGGGCCCTACGAGCAGTACTTC.